What follows describes a single TCR beta chain. Antigen: not known. This CDR3 is built from 16 residues. Trimming removed 0 bases from V and 6 bases from J; junction bases left unmatched: 7. Looked up from germline, CDR1 is WNHNN and CDR2 is SYGVQD (reference sequence). This specimen comes from a study of vaccination effects on CD4 cells after COVID-19. Study at large: Post-vaccine sampling occurred a median 72 days after the second dose.

Study-wide points: By a late point after vaccination, infection- and vaccine-induced clones had shrunk markedly through clonal contraction.

TCRdb's table, derived via immunoSEQ multiplex PCR, lists solely in-frame clones and lacks some. Here the sample spans about 46,000 clones, nearly 75% being singletons. Antigen-specific CD4+ T cells were expanded with viral peptide pools in the ViraFEST assay before sequencing. Following culture for approximately ten days, CD4+ T cells were isolated. Participants completed two doses of the BNT162b2 or mRNA-1273 vaccine. It was on days 3 and 7 that half the medium was replaced with IL-2 medium. Sample: CD4+ T cells from PBMCs cultured with HCoV-OC43 spike peptides, taken after COVID-19 vaccination. The sample's subset: HCoV-OC43 spike overlapping peptide pool stimulation. This clonotype was obtained from a human donor who received a COVID-19 vaccine. The V and J genes are TRBV10-1 and TRBJ2-1, with TRBD2 matching over 8 bases. CDR3 protein: CASSESRLAGGNEQFF. CDR3 DNA sequence: TGCGCCAGCAGTGAGTCGAGGCTAGCGGGTGGCAATGAGCAGTTCTTC.